The 23 T cell receptor beta chains below were found in one sample sequenced in a study of T cells in Graves' hyperthyroidism and ophthalmopathy. RNA transcripts provided the source from which TCR beta CDR3 regions were amplified. Primed by the HTBI set, a first-round RT-PCR was run on the TCR CDR3. Each CDR3 protein is one row after TCRdb ran MiXCR on the multiplex PCR reads. The sample gives approximately 400,000 distinct CDR3 sequences, approximately 15% of which show up once; 28% is in the top ten. Sequencing was done on a sample of blood. Every receptor here comes from a woman under 30 with Graves' hyperthyroidism that later progressed to Graves' ophthalmopathy.

Many counts were recorded for this clonotype. This rearrangement joins TRBV6-1 to TRBJ1-5, with 8 bases that match TRBD1. CDR1 is MNHNS and CDR2 is SASEGT in the germline V gene. The J segment lost 0 bases and the V segment lost 6 bases, leaving 7 bases of the junction unmatched. This CDR3 has 16 amino acids. CDR3 DNA sequence: TGTGCCAGCAGCACAGGGGGGGGTAATAGCAATCAGCCCCAGCATTTT. Encoded protein: CASSTGGGNSNQPQHF.

This clonotype was seen many times. In nucleotides, the CDR3 is TGTGCCAGCAGTTTAGTGGCACCCGGGGAGCTGTTTTTT. Its protein is CASSLVAPGELFF. The V gene is TRBV28, the J gene TRBJ2-2; D ambiguous. CDR1 is MDHEN and CDR2 is SYDVKM in the germline V gene. V lost 2 bases and J lost 6, with 7 bases in between. The CDR3 length is 13 residues.

This clonotype was detected many times. V and J are TRBV3-1 and TRBJ1-2; tentatively, D is TRBD1 (6 bases). This CDR3 has 16 residues. V was trimmed by 1 base and J by 4 bases, leaving 16 bases between them. The germline gives CDR1 LGHDT, CDR2 YNNKEL (reference sequence). The CDR3 DNA is TGTGCCAGCAGCCAAGGGGACGACAGGCACGGCTATGGCTACACCTTC. Protein sequence: CASSQGDDRHGYGYTF.

This clonotype was picked up a small number of times. The rearrangement links TRBV9 to TRBJ2-1, with D perhaps assigned TRBD1 or TRBD2 (8 bases each). Trimming removed 4 bases from V and 0 bases from J, with 23 bases in between. Germline CDR1 and CDR2: SGDLS and YYNGEE. This CDR3 contains 19 residues. The CDR3 DNA sequence: TGTGCCAGCAGCCATTATGACGGGGGGGACAGGTACTCCTACAATGAGCAGTTCTTC. Its translation is CASSHYDGGDRYSYNEQFF.

This clonotype showed up many times. The chain combines TRBV28 with TRBJ2-3; D is perhaps TRBD1 or TRBD2 (5 bases each). V was trimmed by 1 base and J by 3 bases, leaving 17 bases between them. Germline CDR1 is MDHEN and CDR2 is SYDVKM. CDR3 length: 17 amino acids. CDR3 DNA sequence: TGTGCCAGCAGTTTATCCCTACGGGACCCACCAACAGATACGCAGTATTTT. It yields the protein CASSLSLRDPPTDTQYF.

This clonotype was detected a few times. The rearrangement joins TRBV4-1 to TRBJ2-7; 8 nucleotides match TRBD2. Germline loops: CDR1 MGHRA, CDR2 YSYEKL. The CDR3 is made up of 14 amino acids. V lost 4 bases to trimming and J lost 5 bases; unmatched junction nucleotides: 7. Written as DNA, the CDR3 is TGCGCCAGCAGCCTCGGGGGGGGAGTCGACGAGCAGTACTTC. Protein: CASSLGGGVDEQYF.

This clonotype has at least ten counts. The chain employs TRBV27 and TRBJ2-1, with 10 bases aligning to TRBD1. CDR3 size: 15 residues. Germline trimming cut 6 bases from V and 3 bases from J; bases unmatched to any gene: 5. The V gene's germline CDR1 is MNHEY and CDR2 SMNVEV (reference sequence). CDR3 sequence reads: CASSPWDRGYNEQFF. The CDR3 DNA is TGTGCCAGCAGCCCGTGGGACAGGGGCTACAATGAGCAGTTCTTC.

This clonotype appeared once. It is likely a read error: a sequence one base away is far more abundant. V is TRBV27 and J is TRBJ2-5, with D perhaps TRBD2 (6 bases). CDR3 length: 12 amino acids. Germline V CDR1 and CDR2: MNHEY, SMNVEV (reference sequence). CDR3 protein: CASSLGGETRYF. DNA of the CDR3: TGTGCCAGCAGTTTAGGAGGGGAGACCCGGTACTTC.

J is TRBJ2-2 and V is TRBV7-9, with no clear D. The CDR3 totals 15 residues. The V gene's germline CDR1 is SEHNR and CDR2 FQNEAQ (reference sequence). Between the trimmed V and J ends, which lost 4 bases and 0 bases, there was a span of 9 bases. CDR3 DNA sequence: TGTGCCAGCAGCTCGACCGACCCGAACACCGGGGAGCTGTTTTTT. Protein sequence: CASSSTDPNTGELFF.

V gene TRBV20-1 combines with J gene TRBJ1-6; perhaps TRBD1 as D (6 bases). Germline CDR1 is DFQATT and CDR2 is SNEGSKA (reference sequence). The CDR3 loop spans 15 amino acids. V dropped 2 bases and J dropped 9 bases, with 17 bases sitting between them. The CDR3 sequence: CSARSPGGGGSPLHF. The DNA for the CDR3 is TGCAGTGCTAGATCCCCGGGGGGGGGCGGTTCACCCCTCCACTTT.

This clonotype was observed a few times. A much bigger clone sits one base away, suggesting this may be a read error. This rearrangement joins TRBV7-9 to TRBJ2-5; no clear D. V was cut by 5 bases and J by 0 bases, with 13 bases left in between. Germline assignment: CDR1 SEHNR and CDR2 FQNEAQ (reference sequence). The CDR3 consists of 15 residues. The CDR3: CASSQLGSYQETQYF. The CDR3 nucleotides read TGTGCCAGCAGCCAACTCGGTTCGTACCAAGAGACCCAGTACTTC.

This clonotype was observed at least ten times. The chain joins TRBV2 to TRBJ2-2, with no clear D. The CDR3 extends over 14 amino acids. Trimming stripped 3 bases from V and 7 bases from J, with 12 bases between. Germline-derived CDR1 and CDR2 are SNHLY and FYNNEI. This chain's CDR3 is CASSDRLAYGELFF. The CDR3 coding sequence is TGTGCCAGCAGTGATAGATTGGCGTACGGGGAGCTGTTTTTT.

This clonotype was counted a few times. The rearrangement links TRBV4-2 to TRBJ2-7; 8 nucleotides line up with TRBD2. With V trimmed by 2 bases and J by 2 bases, 5 bases remained unmatched. Germline V CDR1 and CDR2: LGHNA, YNFKEQ. The CDR3 totals 15 residues. CDR3 sequence (DNA): TGTGCCAGCAGCCAACATCCGGGACTAGCCTACGAGCAGTACTTC. Translated, it gives CASSQHPGLAYEQYF.

This clonotype appeared many times. The J gene is TRBJ2-1, the V gene TRBV7-2; 9 nucleotides align to TRBD2. This CDR3 is 15 amino acids long. Germline CDR1 reads SGHTA; CDR2 reads FQGNSA. Trimming removed 1 base from V and 5 bases from J; junction bases left unmatched: 3. The CDR3 here is CASSLGTSANNEQFF. CDR3 DNA sequence: TGTGCCAGCAGCTTAGGGACTAGCGCTAACAATGAGCAGTTCTTC.

This clonotype was detected ten times or more. J is TRBJ2-2 and V is TRBV20-1, with D unclear. There are 11 residues in the CDR3. The V gene's germline CDR1 is DFQATT and CDR2 SNEGSKA (reference sequence). The CDR3 coding sequence is TGCAGCGCAGGTCTGGCCGGGGAGCTGTTTTTT. It translates to CSAGLAGELFF.

Notes on this clonotype: This may come from a read error, since a much larger clone is one base off. This sequence joins TRBV28 and TRBJ2-7, with D possibly being TRBD1 (6 bases). The CDR3 spans 14 residues. The germline V gene has CDR1 MDHEN and CDR2 SYDVKM. The V and J ends lost 7 bases and 2 bases respectively, with 15 bases between them. For the CDR3, the DNA is TGTGCCAGCAACGAAGACAGGTCCACCTACGAGCAGTACTTC. It translates to CASNEDRSTYEQYF.

The gene calls are TRBV11-2 and TRBJ2-1, with 9 bases fitting TRBD1. J was trimmed by 6 bases and V by 5 bases; bases with no gene match: 5. The CDR3 has 14 residues. Germline V gives CDR1 SGHAT, CDR2 FQNNGV. The CDR3 region is CASSISTGGNEQFF. DNA for the CDR3: TGTGCCAGCAGCATATCGACAGGGGGCAATGAGCAGTTCTTC.

This clonotype was recorded a few times. In DNA, the CDR3 is TGTGCCAGCAGTCTCCGGGACTCGGCGTACAATGAGCAGTTCTTC. Translation: CASSLRDSAYNEQFF. The gene calls are TRBV6-1 and TRBJ2-1; D perhaps matches TRBD2 (6 bases). V lost 5 bases to trimming and J lost 4 bases, with 15 bases between them. Germline values: CDR1 MNHNS, CDR2 SASEGT. CDR3 length: 15 amino acids.

This chain connects TRBV5-4 to TRBJ2-3, with 11 nucleotides matching TRBD1. The CDR3 runs to 16 residues. The V and J ends lost 4 bases and 3 bases, in that order; junction bases with no gene match: 7. The germline V gene encodes CDR1 SGHNT and CDR2 YYREEE (reference sequence). CDR3 sequence (DNA): TGTGCCAGCAGCCCCCGGACAGGGGGCGCAACAGATACGCAGTATTTT. This sequence encodes CASSPRTGGATDTQYF. The variable domain in full, completed from reference TRBV5-4 and TRBJ2-3, reads ETGVTQSPTHLIKTRGQQVTLRCSSQSGHNTVSWYQQALGQGPQFIFQYYREEENGRGNFPPRFSGLQFPNYSSELNVNALELDDSALYLCASSPRTGGATDTQYFGPGTRLTVL.

This clonotype was seen at least ten times. This chain joins TRBV30 and TRBJ2-7; maybe TRBD2 (6 bases). Germline V lookup: CDR1 GTSNPN, CDR2 SVGIG (reference sequence). The CDR3 covers 11 residues. Trimming left V 6 bases short and J 3 bases short, with 9 bases between. CDR3 sequence: CACTGGYEQYF. In nucleotides, the CDR3 is TGTGCCTGCACCGGGGGCTACGAGCAGTACTTC.

This clonotype was observed many times. This sequence joins TRBV11-2 and TRBJ2-2; D may be TRBD2 (5 bases). Germline V gives CDR1 SGHAT, CDR2 FQNNGV. Trimming left V 2 bases short and J 3 bases short, with 19 bases between. The CDR3 contains 18 residues. The DNA for the CDR3 is TGTGCCAGCAGCTTATCGGATTGGACCCTGGAGGACACCGGGGAGCTGTTTTTT. Translating gives CASSLSDWTLEDTGELFF.

Comment on this clonotype: This may come from a read error, since a much larger clone is one base off. The rearrangement links TRBV24-1 to TRBJ2-3; D gene uncertain. Germline V gene sequence: CDR1 KGHDR, CDR2 SFDVKD. There are 13 residues in the CDR3. V shed 0 bases and J shed 6 bases, with 6 bases lying between them. The CDR3 region has the DNA TGTGCCACCAGTGATTTGTACGGTGATACGCAGTATTTT. Protein sequence: CATSDLYGDTQYF.

This clonotype was detected only a few times. This chain's CDR3 is CASSPGTGYEKLFF. CDR3 DNA sequence: TGTGCCAGCAGCCCCGGGACAGGGTATGAAAAACTGTTTTTT. This chain joins TRBV2 and TRBJ1-4, with TRBD1 matching over 9 bases. Germline assignment: CDR1 SNHLY and CDR2 FYNNEI. CDR3 length: 14 residues. Germline trimming cut 6 bases from V and 6 bases from J; bases unmatched to any gene: 5.